This T cell receptor beta chain originates from a study of blood T cell repertoires in COVID-19. Across the study: Acute and convalescent COVID-19 specimens originated in the United States, Italy and Spain.

Per the original data handling: By means of reference gene primer amplification, nucleated cell counts were estimated. Clones were sequenced by immunoSEQ multiplex PCR, and TCRdb holds only the in-frame ones, with some missing. That table gives V, J and clone size, and the DNA gave D and trimming. Of approximately 100,000 clones in the sample, 91% were seen once. This receptor was identified in a man in his 60s with acute or convalescent COVID-19. The sequenced sample was peripheral blood.

DNA for the CDR3: TGTGCCAGCATGAGGGCACACCACGAGCAGTACTTC. This encodes CASMRAHHEQYF. J is TRBJ2-7 and V is TRBV2, with a possible D match to TRBD2 (5 bases). V lost 7 bases, J lost 5 bases, and 12 bases lay in between. The CDR3 has 12 residues. Germline V gene sequence: CDR1 SNHLY, CDR2 FYNNEI. Variable domain in full (rest from reference TRBV2 and TRBJ2-7): EPEVTQTPSHQVTQMGQEVILRCVPISNHLYFYWYRQILGQKVEFLVSFYNNEISEKSEIFDDQFSVERPDGSNFTLKIRSTKLEDSAMYFCASMRAHHEQYFGPGTRLTVT.